This record looks at one T cell receptor (beta chain) sequence and its context. Antigen specificity is unknown. After autologous stem cell transplantation all patients relapsed, and prior brentuximab vedotin exposure differed between cohorts. Reported best responses ranged across complete response, partial response or progressive disease. The sample originates from a study of PD-1 blockade in classical Hodgkin lymphoma. Study in general: Patients were infused with nivolumab 3 mg/kg every 2 weeks.

The CDR3 totals 14 residues. Trimming left V 5 bases short and J 9 bases short, with 14 bases between. CDR1 is MNHEY and CDR2 is SVGAGI in the germline V gene. Study-level results: Complete responders possessed baseline diversity comparable to newly diagnosed patients. Patients starting nivolumab under 1 year after ASCT were excluded.

Libraries were prepared by immunoSEQ multiplex PCR; TCRdb keeps only in-frame clonotypes and omits some of them. The data hold 70,000 or so clones, with about 70% observed a single time. V is TRBV6-5 and J is TRBJ1-6, with a tentative D call TRBD1 (5 bases). Sequences were derived from peripheral blood mononuclear cells (PBMCs), sampled before the second cycle of nivolumab. The clonotype was recovered from a human donor with classical Hodgkin lymphoma. The chain's CDR3 is CASSDGGYGSPLHF. The CDR3 DNA reads TGTGCCAGCAGTGACGGGGGGTACGGTTCACCCCTCCACTTT.